This T cell receptor (beta chain) was captured by sequencing in a study of regulatory T cells in long-lasting Graves disease. Study results and limitations: TRBV28, TRBJ1-2 and TRBJ2-5 were segments that persistent disease favored. Newly diagnosed Graves' patients had higher TCR diversity than persistent ones.

Relying on iRepertoire HTBI primers and Arm-PCR of CDR3 regions, the team built TCR beta libraries. TCRdb passed the multiplex PCR reads through MiXCR, listing each CDR3 protein once. The table records about 500,000 distinct CDR3 sequences, more than 10% of them present only once. The time point denotes: newly diagnosed GD, antithyroid drugs for less than 3 months. Scientists built the TCR library using RNA that was extracted from PBMCs. V lost 7 bases and J lost 3, with 13 bases in between. CDR1 is MDHEN, CDR2 SYDVKM, per germline. The CDR3 is 14 amino acids. This clonotype was seen ten or more times. Its antigen is undetermined. The same sample was also used in a study of T cells in Graves' hyperthyroidism and ophthalmopathy.

The receptor's source is a woman under 40 with Graves disease. The sample in question was peripheral blood mononuclear cells (PBMCs), obtained at new diagnosis, from a patient treated with antithyroid drugs. V and J are TRBV28 and TRBJ1-5; D is possibly TRBD1 (6 bases). CDR3 amino acids: CASNSGVINQPQHF. The CDR3, as DNA: TGTGCCAGCAATTCAGGGGTTATCAATCAGCCCCAGCATTTT.